The present T cell receptor (beta chain) was sequenced within a study of T-cell reconstitution after alpha-beta-depleted transplantation in children (dated by TCRdb to the mid-2010s). In the study overall: T-cell immune reconstitution after TCRalphabeta/CD19-depleted allogeneic hematopoietic cell transplantation in children was quantitatively tracked in the study by means of TCR repertoire profiling.

The full study reports these points: The high TCRbeta diversity at day 60 in some patients was ascribed to recipient T cells and intrathymic progenitors that had survived conditioning. The frequencies of hyperexpanded clones fell over the following months, and after one year, T-cell counts and TCRbeta diversity were mostly attributed to newly produced T cells. The apparently early recovery of alphabetaT-cell counts about two months after transplant reportedly depended on only several hundred rapidly expanded clones that came from non-depleted graft cells.

There are 17 amino acids in the CDR3, from cysteine to phenylalanine inclusive. Just the 51-base CDR3 DNA is kept, in frame starting at base 1. CDR1 and CDR2 are drawn from the germline V gene: LGHNA, YNFKEQ. The junction shows trimming of 0 bases on V and 4 bases on J, plus 16 bases between the germline ends. Receptor libraries were prepared by PCR. TCRdb lists the instrument as Illumina HiSeq 2500. TCR libraries were prepared with molecular barcoding, using unique molecular identifiers to normalize TCRbeta repertoire quantification. TCRdb passed the public sequencing reads through fastp at Q25 and MiXCR, retaining productive beta sequences. Every CDR3 protein is listed once, alongside the most common genes and DNA of its rows. Recorded for this sample are approximately 190,000 distinct CDR3 sequences; roughly 6.3% of them occurred a single time. Jointly, the top ten make up about 5% of the sample.

This clonotype came up many times. Its antigen target is currently unknown. No qualities accompany the bases; no much larger clone lies one base away. Taken with the paper, the label for treatment or condition translates to: allogeneic hematopoietic cell transplantation with graft depleted of TCRalphabeta T cells and CD19 B cells. The transplant recipients were children given TCRalphabeta/CD19-depleted allogeneic hematopoietic cell grafts. The sample consisted of PBMCs, taken before TCRalphabeta/CD19-depleted stem cell transplant. The V and J segments used are TRBV4-2 and TRBJ1-3; D gene: possibly TRBD1, on 6 matching bases. The source of this sequence is a girl under three years old with combined immunodeficiency, due to receive a stem cell transplant. The CDR3 sequence is CASSQDPGIQGGNTIYF. The sequenced DNA: TGTGCCAGCAGCCAAGACCCCGGAATTCAGGGGGGAAACACCATATATTTT.